The next 27 T cell receptor beta chains were all read from a single sample in a study of T cells after yellow fever vaccination. TCRdb called the 5' RACE reads again in MiXCR, with one record for every CDR3 protein. The data contain 500,000 to 550,000 distinct CDR3 sequences, around a fifth of them seen just once; the ten biggest clones take up about 16%. The sequenced sample was PBMCs, obtained roughly 23 days after the first yellow fever vaccination. These receptors were obtained from a man younger than 35 who received the YFV17D yellow fever vaccine.

In this sample, this clonotype turned up a few times. The rearrangement links TRBV5-1 to TRBJ2-3, with a weak D call TRBD1 (6 bases). The CDR3 extends over 14 amino acids. Looked up from germline, CDR1 is SGHRS and CDR2 is YFSETQ. With 5 bases removed from V and 0 bases from J, the gap between germline ends came to 10 bases. For the CDR3, the DNA is TGCGCCAGCAGGTCAGGGGCCAGCACAGATACGCAGTATTTT. Amino acid sequence: CASRSGASTDTQYF.

This clonotype has more than one count but fewer than ten. The CDR3: CASSLAGKGYGYTF. CDR3 nucleotides: TGTGCCAGCAGCCTCGCCGGGAAGGGCTATGGCTACACCTTC. The V call is TRBV7-2, the J call TRBJ1-2, with D unresolved. Trimming pared 5 bases from V and 4 bases from J, leaving 14 bases between. The germline V gene has CDR1 SGHTA and CDR2 FQGNSA. The CDR3 runs 14 residues.

In its sample, this clonotype was seen a few times. V gene TRBV12-3 or TRBV12-4 combines with J gene TRBJ2-7; TRBD1 or TRBD2 may be the D gene (6 bases each). V lost 6 bases and J 0 bases, leaving 12 bases between the germline ends. The CDR3 covers 14 residues. The CDR3 DNA follows: TGTGCCAGCAGCCGCGGAGGGGGCTCCTACGAGCAGTACTTC. This sequence encodes CASSRGGGSYEQYF.

The chain couples TRBV4-1 to TRBJ1-1; TRBD1 matches 7 bases. V lost 2 bases and J lost 8; bases outside the gene matches: 8. CDR3 length: 14 residues. Germline V gene sequence: CDR1 MGHRA, CDR2 YSYEKL. The DNA for the CDR3 is TGCGCCAGCAGCCAAAGCCGGGGACAGACCGAAGCTTTCTTT. Its protein is CASSQSRGQTEAFF.

This chain uses TRBV2 with TRBJ1-5, with D perhaps TRBD1 (6 bases). Germline CDR1 is SNHLY and CDR2 is FYNNEI. The V end lost 4 bases, the J end lost 2 bases, and 9 bases lay between the germline ends. The CDR3 contains 14 residues. CDR3 DNA sequence: TGTGCCAGCAGTGGGGGGGCGCGCAATCAGCCCCAGCATTTT. Protein: CASSGGARNQPQHF.

The J gene is TRBJ1-1, the V gene TRBV5-1; tentative D call: TRBD1 (5 bases). Trimming cost V 4 bases and J 7 bases, with 20 bases left between them. The CDR3 length is 15 residues. Germline V gene sequence: CDR1 SGHRS, CDR2 YFSETQ. The CDR3 reads CASSPERGGAREAFF. CDR3 nucleotides: TGCGCCAGCAGCCCCGAACGGGGGGGTGCGCGTGAAGCTTTCTTT.

The V gene is TRBV27, the J gene TRBJ1-4; D gene unclear. Germline V gene data show CDR1 as MNHEY and CDR2 as SMNVEV (reference sequence). There are 15 residues in the CDR3. V lost 0 bases and J lost 10, with 15 bases in between. CDR3 loop: CASSLSRAQLGKLFF. CDR3 nucleotides: TGTGCCAGCAGTTTATCGCGGGCGCAACTTGGAAAACTGTTTTTT.

The chain recombines TRBV7-2 with TRBJ2-3; no reliable D call. Trimming shortened V by 3 bases and J by 4 bases, and 8 bases separated the two germline ends. CDR1 is SGHTA and CDR2 is FQGNSA in the germline V gene. The CDR3 totals 13 residues. The CDR3 DNA reads as TGTGCCAGCAGCTTGGAGTTCCCAGATACGCAGTATTTT. Translation gives CASSLEFPDTQYF. The complete variable domain, with remaining parts taken from reference TRBV7-2 and TRBJ2-3, reads GAGVSQSPSNKVTEKGKDVELRCDPISGHTALYWYRQSLGQGLEFLIYFQGNSAPDKSGLPSDRFSAERTGGSVSTLTIQRTQQEDSAVYLCASSLEFPDTQYFGPGTRLTVL.

This clonotype has a handful of counts. The V gene is TRBV5-5, the J gene TRBJ2-7, with D perhaps being TRBD1 or TRBD2 (5 bases each). V lost 1 base and J lost 4, with 12 bases in between. Germline CDR1 is SGHKS and CDR2 is YYEKEE (reference sequence). The CDR3 loop spans 14 amino acids. In DNA form, the CDR3 reads TGTGCCAGCAGCTTGCAGGGACCTAGATACGAGCAGTACTTC. Protein sequence: CASSLQGPRYEQYF. Full variable domain (missing parts from reference TRBV5-5 and TRBJ2-7): DAGVTQSPTHLIKTRGQQVTLRCSPISGHKSVSWYQQVLGQGPQFIFQYYEKEERGRGNFPDRFSARQFPNYSSELNVNALLLGDSALYLCASSLQGPRYEQYFGPGTRLTVT.

The chain is built from TRBV10-3 and TRBJ1-2; TRBD1 matches 7 bases. The CDR3 has 12 residues. Germline V CDR1 and CDR2: ENHRY, SYGVKD. The V segment lost 7 bases and the J segment 8 bases; nucleotides outside the gene matches: 7. CDR3: CAITPTGSGYTF. CDR3 sequence (DNA): TGTGCCATCACCCCGACAGGGAGCGGCTACACCTTC.

This clonotype has a handful of counts. The rearrangement joins TRBV19 to TRBJ1-1, with no clear D. The CDR3 runs 13 residues. V lost 6 bases and J lost 5, with 13 bases in between. The germline CDR1 and CDR2 sequences are LNHDA and SQIVND (reference sequence). DNA for the CDR3: TGTGCCAGTAGCCCGGAGGGTAGGACTGAAGCTTTCTTT. It encodes CASSPEGRTEAFF.

This clonotype has only a few counts. J is TRBJ2-2 and V is TRBV4-1, with D perhaps assigned TRBD1 or TRBD2 (5 bases each). V gave up 4 bases and J gave up 3 bases, with 9 bases separating them. The CDR3 runs to 14 residues. Germline assignment: CDR1 MGHRA and CDR2 YSYEKL. The CDR3 sequence is CASSPGPYTGELFF. The CDR3, as DNA: TGCGCCAGCAGCCCGGGGCCCTACACCGGGGAGCTGTTTTTT.

Only a few counts were recorded for this clonotype. The chain uses TRBV11-2 and TRBJ2-1, with 14 nucleotides matching TRBD2. Per germline, CDR1 SGHAT and CDR2 FQNNGV. The V and J ends lost 5 bases and 7 bases, in that order; junction bases with no gene match: 7. The CDR3 is 16 residues long. CDR3 loop: CASSARTSGGRNEQFF. In DNA, the CDR3 is TGTGCCAGCAGCGCGAGGACTAGCGGGGGGAGGAATGAGCAGTTCTTC.

The chain combines TRBV4-3 with TRBJ1-1; tentative D call: TRBD1 (5 bases). CDR1 is LGHNA and CDR2 is YSLEER in the germline V gene. The CDR3 is 16 residues long. Trimming removed 4 bases from V and 1 base from J, with 16 bases in between. CDR3 sequence: CASSRVTGLGNTEAFF. CDR3 DNA: TGCGCCAGCAGCCGTGTGACGGGACTCGGGAACACTGAAGCTTTCTTT.

This chain uses TRBV19 with TRBJ1-5; no definite D call. CDR3 size: 14 residues. The V gene's germline CDR1 is LNHDA and CDR2 SQIVND (reference sequence). Between the trimmed V and J ends, which lost 3 bases and 5 bases, there was a span of 11 bases. This CDR3 reads CASSMGRIHQPQHF. CDR3 nucleotide sequence: TGTGCCAGTAGTATGGGTCGAATCCATCAGCCCCAGCATTTT.

This clonotype was seen only a few times. The V gene is TRBV28, the J gene TRBJ1-5, with D perhaps matching TRBD1 (6 bases). Germline-derived CDR1 and CDR2 are MDHEN and SYDVKM. CDR3 length: 15 residues. Trimming shortened V by 3 bases and J by 3 bases, and 12 bases separated the two germline ends. This chain's CDR3 is CASSFPPGDNQPQHF. The CDR3 DNA sequence: TGTGCCAGCAGTTTCCCCCCAGGGGACAATCAGCCCCAGCATTTT.

The J gene is TRBJ2-1, the V gene TRBV7-8; maybe TRBD1 (6 bases). CDR3 size: 15 residues. Trimming stripped 5 bases from V and 5 bases from J, with 16 bases between. Germline V gene data show CDR1 as SGHVS and CDR2 as FQNEAQ. This CDR3 reads CASSIRQAVNNEQFF. CDR3 sequence (DNA): TGTGCCAGCAGCATCAGACAGGCGGTCAACAATGAGCAGTTCTTC.

The rearrangement joins TRBV7-9 to TRBJ1-5, with D possibly matching TRBD1 (5 bases). V was trimmed by 6 bases and J by 2 bases, leaving 8 bases between them. The germline V gene has CDR1 SEHNR and CDR2 FQNEAQ (reference sequence). The CDR3 is made up of 13 amino acids. CDR3 sequence (DNA): TGTGCCAGCAGTGGAGGGGGCAATCAGCCCCAGCATTTT. Encoded protein: CASSGGGNQPQHF.

This chain links TRBV25-1 with TRBJ2-1; no reliable D call. CDR3 length: 12 amino acids. The V gene's germline CDR1 is MGHDK and CDR2 SYGVNS. Trimming removed 10 bases from V and 3 bases from J, with 10 bases in between. This CDR3 reads CATAEFYNEQFF. DNA for the CDR3: TGTGCCACCGCAGAGTTCTACAATGAGCAGTTCTTC.

V is TRBV7-9 and J is TRBJ1-4; 8 bases are shared with TRBD1. This CDR3 has 14 residues. Germline V gene sequence: CDR1 SEHNR, CDR2 FQNEAQ (reference sequence). Trimming at V came to 5 bases and at J to 8 bases, leaving 7 bases not matched to a gene. CDR3 residues: CASSDDRGFEKLFF. Here the CDR3 DNA reads TGTGCCAGCAGCGACGACAGGGGTTTCGAAAAACTGTTTTTT. Variable domain in full (rest from reference TRBV7-9 and TRBJ1-4): DTGVSQNPRHKITKRGQNVTFRCDPISEHNRLYWYRQTLGQGPEFLTYFQNEAQLEKSRLLSDRFSAERPKGSFSTLEIQRTEQGDSAMYLCASSDDRGFEKLFFGSGTQLSVL.

This chain links TRBV19 with TRBJ2-1, with D uncertain. CDR1 is LNHDA and CDR2 is SQIVND in the germline V gene (reference sequence). The CDR3 is 12 amino acids. The V end lost 9 bases, the J end lost 8 bases, and 14 bases lay between the germline ends. CDR3 sequence reads: CASQPRGDEQFF. CDR3 coding DNA: TGTGCCAGCCAGCCCCGTGGGGATGAGCAGTTCTTC.

This clonotype has at least ten counts. The gene calls are TRBV12-3 or TRBV12-4 and TRBJ2-3; TRBD2 agrees at 9 bases. Trimming removed 5 bases from V and 7 bases from J; junction bases left unmatched: 13. This CDR3 spans 16 amino acids. In DNA form, the CDR3 reads TGTGCCAGCAGTCCCATGAGGGGCGGGGGGGCCAATACGCAGTATTTT. The encoded protein is CASSPMRGGGANTQYF.

This clonotype was observed many times. V is TRBV6-5 and J is TRBJ2-5; TRBD1 matches 8 bases. Germline loops: CDR1 MNHEY, CDR2 SVGAGI. The trim removed 5 bases at V and 5 bases at J, leaving 16 bases unmatched. CDR3 length: 17 amino acids. The CDR3 region has the DNA TGTGCCAGCAGTCCCCGTGGGGCGGGACAGGTTGGGGAGACCCAGTACTTC. This sequence encodes CASSPRGAGQVGETQYF.

The V and J genes are TRBV4-2 and TRBJ2-3, with TRBD1 matching over 7 bases. The germline gives CDR1 LGHNA, CDR2 YNFKEQ. V lost 8 bases and J lost 5; bases outside the gene matches: 13. This CDR3 comprises 15 residues. The CDR3 loop is CASRQGDSNQDTQYF. DNA of the CDR3: TGTGCCAGCCGACAGGGAGACTCGAACCAAGATACGCAGTATTTT.

The rearrangement uses TRBV7-2 and TRBJ2-3, with a possible D match to TRBD1 (5 bases). Trimming left V 4 bases short and J 8 bases short, with 10 bases between. Germline CDR1 SGHTA, CDR2 FQGNSA. This CDR3 region has 12 residues. The CDR3 loop is CASSSTGPTQYF. The CDR3 DNA follows: TGTGCCAGCAGCTCCACAGGCCCTACGCAGTATTTT.

V and J are TRBV11-2 and TRBJ1-2, with D perhaps matching TRBD1 (5 bases). This CDR3 comprises 17 residues. V dropped 6 bases and J dropped 9 bases, with 29 bases sitting between them. Germline values: CDR1 SGHAT, CDR2 FQNNGV. In DNA form, the CDR3 reads TGTGCCAGCAGAGCAGGGATCCCGCTTCGTGTGTTGGAGAGCTACACCTTC. It specifies CASRAGIPLRVLESYTF.

This clonotype came up a few times. The chain links TRBV27 to TRBJ2-7; D is ambiguous. From germline, CDR1 is MNHEY and CDR2 SMNVEV (reference sequence). V was pared by 2 bases and J by 2 bases, with 7 bases between. CDR3 size: 13 residues. The CDR3: CASSLRRTYEQYF. Here the CDR3 DNA reads TGTGCCAGCAGTTTACGGCGGACCTACGAGCAGTACTTC.